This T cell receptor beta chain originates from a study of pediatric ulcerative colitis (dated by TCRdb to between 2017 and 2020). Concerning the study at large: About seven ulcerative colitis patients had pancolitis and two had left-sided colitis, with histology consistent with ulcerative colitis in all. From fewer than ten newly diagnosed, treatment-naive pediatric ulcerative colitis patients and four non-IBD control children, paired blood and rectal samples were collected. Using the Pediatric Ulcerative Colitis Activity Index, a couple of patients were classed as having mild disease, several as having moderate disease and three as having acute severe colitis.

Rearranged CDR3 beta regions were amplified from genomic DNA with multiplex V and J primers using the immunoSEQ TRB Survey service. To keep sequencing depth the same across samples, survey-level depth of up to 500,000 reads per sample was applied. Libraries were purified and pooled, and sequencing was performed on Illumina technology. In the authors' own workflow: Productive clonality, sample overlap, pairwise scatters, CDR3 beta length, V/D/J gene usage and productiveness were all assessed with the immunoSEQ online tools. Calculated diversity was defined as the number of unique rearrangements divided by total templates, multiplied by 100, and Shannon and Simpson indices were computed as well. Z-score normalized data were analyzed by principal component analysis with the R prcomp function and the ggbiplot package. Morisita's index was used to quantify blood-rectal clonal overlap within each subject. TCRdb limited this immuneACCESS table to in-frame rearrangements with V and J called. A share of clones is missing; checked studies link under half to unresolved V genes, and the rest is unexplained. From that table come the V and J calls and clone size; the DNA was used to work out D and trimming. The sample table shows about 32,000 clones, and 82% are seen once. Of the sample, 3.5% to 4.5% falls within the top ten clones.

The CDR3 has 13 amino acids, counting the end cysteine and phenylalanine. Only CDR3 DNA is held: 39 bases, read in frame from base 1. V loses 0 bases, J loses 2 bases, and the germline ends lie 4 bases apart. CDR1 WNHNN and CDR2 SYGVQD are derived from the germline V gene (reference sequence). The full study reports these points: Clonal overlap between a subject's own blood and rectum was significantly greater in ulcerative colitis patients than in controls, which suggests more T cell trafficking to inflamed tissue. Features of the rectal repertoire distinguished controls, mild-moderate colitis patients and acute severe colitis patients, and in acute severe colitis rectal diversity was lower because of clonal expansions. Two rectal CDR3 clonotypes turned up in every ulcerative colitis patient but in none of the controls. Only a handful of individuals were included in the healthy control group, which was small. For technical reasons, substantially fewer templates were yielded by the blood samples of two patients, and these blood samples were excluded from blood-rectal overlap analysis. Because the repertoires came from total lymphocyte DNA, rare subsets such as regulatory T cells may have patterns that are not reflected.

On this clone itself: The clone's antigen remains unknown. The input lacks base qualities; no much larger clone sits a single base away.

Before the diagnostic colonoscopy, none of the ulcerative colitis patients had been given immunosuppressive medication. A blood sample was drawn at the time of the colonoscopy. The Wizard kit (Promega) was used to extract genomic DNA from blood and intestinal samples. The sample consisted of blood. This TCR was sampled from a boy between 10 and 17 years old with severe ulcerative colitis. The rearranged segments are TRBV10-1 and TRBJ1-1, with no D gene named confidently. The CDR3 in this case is CASSESPNTEAFF. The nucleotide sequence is TGCGCCAGCAGTGAGTCCCCTAACACTGAAGCTTTCTTT.